These 16 T cell receptor beta chains were sequenced from one sample in a study of shared clonotypes between healthy human individuals (dated by TCRdb to about 2020). The library was built by means of the immunoSEQ multiplex PCR assay. The table comes from immuneACCESS by way of TCRdb, which keeps in-frame sequences with V and J called. Part of the clones is missing from these tables; in studies checked, under half for an unresolved V gene and the rest for unknown reasons. This sample comprises some 600,000 clones, approximately 96% of them detected only once. About 0.12% of the sample lies in the top ten. CD8 naive samples were obtained by positive selection for CCR7 among CD45RO-negative cells, yielding a CD45RA+CCR7+ population from which TemRA cells were excluded. The specimen was naive CD8+ T cells sorted from blood. The cell subset or site tag for this specimen amounts to: CD45RA+CCR7+. The receptor source for this set is a woman aged 30 to 39 in good health.

V and J are TRBV5-4 and TRBJ2-5; no firm D call. Trimming took off 4 bases at V and 5 bases at J, with 12 bases between the two ends. The CDR3 contains 13 residues. Germline V gene sequence: CDR1 SGHNT, CDR2 YYREEE (reference sequence). The CDR3 bases are TGTGCCAGCAGCGGTGAGGCGGCGGAGACCCAGTACTTC. Its translation is CASSGEAAETQYF.

A single count supports this clone. V usage is TRBV6-1 and J usage is TRBJ2-7, with 9 bases lining up with TRBD1. V lost 6 bases and J lost 5; bases outside the gene matches: 5. The CDR3 is made up of 13 amino acids. CDR1 is MNHNS and CDR2 is SASEGT in the germline V gene. CDR3 in DNA: TGTGCCAGCAGGGACAGGGGAATTGACGAGCAGTACTTC. Translating it yields CASRDRGIDEQYF.

The chain has TRBV30 and TRBJ1-1; D perhaps matches TRBD1 (5 bases). Trimming left V 0 bases short and J 3 bases short, with 11 bases between. Germline-derived CDR1 and CDR2 are GTSNPN and SVGIG (reference sequence). The CDR3 runs 14 residues. CDR3 DNA sequence: TGTGCCTGGAGTGTTGGGGCCGTTGACACTGAAGCTTTCTTT. This gives the protein CAWSVGAVDTEAFF.

This chain connects TRBV4-2 to TRBJ1-3, with no clear D. Deletions cut 1 base from V and 0 bases from J, with 10 bases between. The CDR3 contains 16 residues. Germline CDR1 LGHNA, CDR2 YNFKEQ. The CDR3 loop reads CASSQVWLDSGNTIYF. Here the CDR3 DNA reads TGTGCCAGCAGCCAAGTCTGGCTGGACTCTGGAAACACCATATATTTT.

The rearrangement joins TRBV10-3 to TRBJ1-1, with TRBD1 as a possible D gene (5 bases). CDR1 is ENHRY, CDR2 SYGVKD, per germline. V lost 3 bases to trimming and J lost 1 base, with 9 bases between them. The length of the CDR3 is 14 residues. The CDR3 reads CAISDGASNTEAFF. CDR3 in DNA: TGTGCCATCAGTGATGGGGCTTCGAACACTGAAGCTTTCTTT.

The chain recombines TRBV4-1 with TRBJ1-4; D gene unclear. The CDR3 has 15 residues. The V gene's germline CDR1 is MGHRA and CDR2 YSYEKL. Trimming pared 1 base from V and 0 bases from J, leaving 6 bases between. The chain's CDR3 is CASSQGLSTNEKLFF. The CDR3 DNA reads as TGCGCCAGCAGCCAAGGGTTATCAACTAATGAAAAACTGTTTTTT.

The chain couples TRBV19 to TRBJ2-1; TRBD1 aligns across 8 bases. V dropped 4 bases and J dropped 4; count of bases not matched to a gene: 6. The length of the CDR3 is 15 residues. Looked up from germline, CDR1 is LNHDA and CDR2 is SQIVND (reference sequence). For the CDR3, the DNA is TGTGCCAGTAGTAGTGACAGGGGAAAGTACAATGAGCAGTTCTTC. Protein product: CASSSDRGKYNEQFF.

This clone was observed a single time. The chain links TRBV19 to TRBJ2-1; the match to TRBD2 covers 9 bases. This CDR3 is built from 14 residues. Germline lookup yields CDR1 LNHDA and CDR2 SQIVND (reference sequence). V was pared by 3 bases and J by 8 bases, with 5 bases of the junction left unmatched. CDR3: CASSIAGGPHEQFF. CDR3 coding DNA: TGTGCCAGTAGTATTGCGGGAGGGCCGCATGAGCAGTTCTTC. Full variable domain (remainder filled in from reference TRBV19 and TRBJ2-1): DGGITQSPKYLFRKEGQNVTLSCEQNLNHDAMYWYRQDPGQGLRLIYYSQIVNDFQKGDIAEGYSVSREKKESFPLTVTSAQKNPTAFYLCASSIAGGPHEQFFGPGTRLTVL.

In DNA form, the CDR3 reads TGTGCCAGCAGTTTAATAGCGGGCACCCAAGAGACCCAGTACTTC. As protein: CASSLIAGTQETQYF. The chain joins TRBV27 to TRBJ2-5, with 7 bases matching TRBD2. Germline lookup yields CDR1 MNHEY and CDR2 SMNVEV (reference sequence). The J segment lost 1 base and the V segment lost 2 bases, leaving 4 bases of the junction unmatched. This CDR3 comprises 15 residues.

The chain links TRBV15 to TRBJ2-7; tentatively, D is TRBD2 (6 bases). Germline V lookup: CDR1 LNHNV, CDR2 YYDKDF (reference sequence). The V end was cut by 1 base, the J end by 5 bases, with 15 bases between. The CDR3 is 15 amino acids. DNA of the CDR3: TGTGCCACCAGCAGAGTATCGGGGCTAGCGAACGAGCAGTACTTC. This translates into CATSRVSGLANEQYF.

The chain uses TRBV27 and TRBJ2-3; D gene uncertain. The CDR3 covers 17 residues. The ends were cut back, 2 bases at V and 5 bases at J, with 20 bases in the middle. Looked up from germline, CDR1 is MNHEY and CDR2 is SMNVEV (reference sequence). As DNA, the CDR3 is TGTGCCAGCAGTTTAACCTTCCTAACCCCTCCACAAGATACGCAGTATTTT. Amino acid sequence: CASSLTFLTPPQDTQYF.

The rearrangement joins TRBV28 to TRBJ1-4; no reliable D call. Germline V gives CDR1 MDHEN, CDR2 SYDVKM. Trimming cost V 2 bases and J 4 bases, with 8 bases left between them. This CDR3 is built from 14 residues. In DNA form, the CDR3 reads TGTGCCAGCAGTTTAGGTGTCGGTAATGAAAAACTGTTTTTT. This codes for CASSLGVGNEKLFF.

V is TRBV27 and J is TRBJ2-1, with TRBD2 as a possible D gene (6 bases). There are 14 residues in the CDR3. V was pared by 7 bases and J by 1 base, with 11 bases between. Germline V gene data show CDR1 as MNHEY and CDR2 as SMNVEV (reference sequence). The CDR3 reads CASMWRGSYNEQFF. The CDR3 region has the DNA TGTGCCAGCATGTGGAGGGGTTCCTACAATGAGCAGTTCTTC.

This chain links TRBV28 with TRBJ2-1; D is unclear. Trimming pared 4 bases from V and 8 bases from J, leaving 12 bases between. CDR1 MDHEN and CDR2 SYDVKM come from the germline V gene. The CDR3 is made up of 13 amino acids. CDR3 coding DNA: TGTGCCAGCAGTTCAATCCGTGCGGATGAGCAGTTCTTC. Translated: CASSSIRADEQFF. Full variable domain (missing parts from reference TRBV28 and TRBJ2-1): DVKVTQSSRYLVKRTGEKVFLECVQDMDHENMFWYRQDPGLGLRLIYFSYDVKMKEKGDIPEGYSVSREKKERFSLILESASTNQTSMYLCASSSIRADEQFFGPGTRLTVL.

V and J are TRBV27 and TRBJ2-2, with 9 bases identical to TRBD1. With 3 bases clipped from V and 3 bases from J, the junction kept 2 bases outside the gene matches. The CDR3 contains 15 residues. The V gene's germline CDR1 is MNHEY and CDR2 SMNVEV (reference sequence). CDR3: CASSLGQGYTGELFF. In DNA, the CDR3 is TGTGCCAGCAGTTTGGGACAGGGATACACCGGGGAGCTGTTTTTT.

This chain links TRBV19 with TRBJ1-2, with D maybe TRBD1 (5 bases). Looked up from germline, CDR1 is LNHDA and CDR2 is SQIVND (reference sequence). This CDR3 is 16 amino acids long. V was cut by 0 bases and J by 4 bases, with 15 bases left in between. The CDR3 nucleotides are TGTGCCAGTAGTATAGATCGGGGCCCGGGAAGCTATGGCTACACCTTC. Translation gives CASSIDRGPGSYGYTF.